A single sample gave rise to the 21 T cell receptor beta chains below, sequenced in a study of blood T cell repertoires in COVID-19. Profiled with immunoSEQ multiplex PCR; TCRdb holds only in-frame clones, not every one. This table holds under 45,000 clones, around 76% found once. The material sequenced was peripheral blood. These receptors all come from an older man with acute or convalescent COVID-19.

The chain links TRBV6-5 to TRBJ2-7, with 9 bases aligning to TRBD1. Germline assignment: CDR1 MNHEY and CDR2 SVGAGI. Germline trimming cut 8 bases from V and 5 bases from J; bases unmatched to any gene: 7. CDR3 length equals 13 residues. This chain's CDR3 is CASPNRDRDEQYF. CDR3 nucleotides: TGTGCCAGCCCGAACCGGGACAGGGACGAGCAGTACTTC.

The V call is TRBV14, the J call TRBJ1-2, with a tentative D call TRBD1 (6 bases). The CDR3 spans 13 residues. The germline V gene has CDR1 SGHDN and CDR2 FVKESK. Trimming left V 0 bases short and J 7 bases short, with 9 bases between. The CDR3 DNA reads TGTGCCAGCAGCCAAGAAACAGGGTTTGGCTACACCTTC. Amino acids: CASSQETGFGYTF.

This clone showed up just a few times. The chain employs TRBV11-2 and TRBJ2-7, with 10 bases that match TRBD2. This CDR3 is 14 amino acids long. V lost 6 bases to trimming and J lost 2 bases; unmatched junction nucleotides: 4. Germline V gene lookup returns CDR1 SGHAT and CDR2 FQNNGV. Written as DNA, the CDR3 is TGTGCCAGCAGTTGGCTAGCGGGGGCCTACGAGCAGTACTTC. This codes for CASSWLAGAYEQYF.

The J gene is TRBJ1-1, the V gene TRBV6-1; TRBD1 is a possible D gene (5 bases). CDR3 size: 12 residues. V was cut by 2 bases and J by 11 bases, with 12 bases left in between. CDR1 and CDR2 from the germline V gene are MNHNS and SASEGT. The CDR3, as DNA: TGTGCCAGCAGTGAAATAGGGGCACGGGCTTTCTTT. Translating it yields CASSEIGARAFF.

V usage is TRBV28 and J usage is TRBJ2-7; 7 nucleotides agree with TRBD1. V was clipped by 6 bases and J by 0 bases; unmatched bases: 8. CDR1 and CDR2 from the germline V gene are MDHEN and SYDVKM. This CDR3 contains 15 residues. CDR3 sequence: CASSPGQVSSYEQYF. DNA of the CDR3: TGTGCCAGCAGCCCCGGACAGGTGAGCTCCTACGAGCAGTACTTC.

This clone has just one count. This sequence joins TRBV7-9 and TRBJ1-1, with a possible D match to TRBD1 (5 bases). The length of the CDR3 is 15 residues. V was cut by 4 bases and J by 2 bases, with 14 bases left in between. Germline assignment: CDR1 SEHNR and CDR2 FQNEAQ (reference sequence). CDR3 in DNA: TGTGCCAGCAGCTGGGAGGGGACGATTAACACTGAAGCTTTCTTT. It specifies CASSWEGTINTEAFF.

The J gene is TRBJ2-1, the V gene TRBV3-1 (or the pseudogene TRBV3-2); the match to TRBD2 covers 11 bases. CDR1 is LGHDT and CDR2 is YNNKEL in the germline V gene (reference sequence). The ends lost 4 bases at V and 3 bases at J; junction bases unmatched: 2. This CDR3 has 15 residues. The CDR3 coding sequence is TGTGCCAGCAGCCCAACTAGCGGGAGCTACAATGAGCAGTTCTTC. The encoded protein is CASSPTSGSYNEQFF.

As regards this clone: At one boundary the junction diverges from the germline segment, which might be a read error. The rearrangement uses TRBV12-3 or TRBV12-4 and TRBJ1-2; the match to TRBD1 covers 8 bases. The CDR3 has 12 residues. The CDR3, as DNA: TGTGCCAGCAGACCCGACAGGGGCCCGGTTCGGTTC. Amino acid sequence: CASRPDRGPVRF.

V usage is TRBV24-1 and J usage is TRBJ1-5; possibly TRBD1 for D (6 bases). The CDR3 length is 15 residues. Looked up from germline, CDR1 is KGHDR and CDR2 is SFDVKD. V was pared by 3 bases and J by 11 bases, with 19 bases between. The CDR3 spells CATSDPREGHRSQHF. CDR3 sequence (DNA): TGTGCCACCAGTGATCCCCGGGAGGGACATAGGTCCCAGCATTTT.

The chain couples TRBV6-5 to TRBJ2-2, with a possible D match to TRBD1 (6 bases). The CDR3 totals 13 residues. Per germline, CDR1 MNHEY and CDR2 SVGAGI. Trimming left V 6 bases short and J 7 bases short, with 12 bases between. CDR3 bases: TGTGCCAGCAGCCCCCAGGGGATCGGGGAGCTGTTTTTT. It codes for CASSPQGIGELFF.

V gene TRBV5-6 combines with J gene TRBJ1-2, with D possibly matching TRBD1 (5 bases). The V gene's germline CDR1 is SGHDT and CDR2 YYEEEE. CDR3 length: 13 residues. Trimming shortened V by 4 bases and J by 5 bases, and 12 bases separated the two germline ends. The CDR3 DNA is TGTGCCAGCAGCCACCCGGGGGGGTATGGCTACACCTTC. It translates to CASSHPGGYGYTF.

The chain employs TRBV7-8 and TRBJ1-1; perhaps TRBD1 as D (5 bases). The CDR3 is 14 residues long. V lost 5 bases and J lost 5, with 15 bases in between. Germline V gives CDR1 SGHVS, CDR2 FQNEAQ. The DNA for the CDR3 is TGTGCCAGCAGCCTAAGTGGGAGGGGAACTGAAGCTTTCTTT. This encodes CASSLSGRGTEAFF.

This clone has a count of ten or more. The chain is built from TRBV6-6 and TRBJ2-3; TRBD2 matches at 7 bases. The germline V gene has CDR1 MNHNY and CDR2 SVGAGI (reference sequence). This CDR3 region has 17 residues. V lost 5 bases to trimming and J lost 5 bases; unmatched junction nucleotides: 16. The CDR3 DNA is TGTGCCAGCAGTCGAGACCGAGGACTAGTTATCCGAGATACGCAGTATTTT. It codes for CASSRDRGLVIRDTQYF.

The chain couples TRBV7-2 to TRBJ2-3; 9 bases map to TRBD2. V was clipped by 1 base and J by 8 bases; unmatched bases: 10. The CDR3 is 16 amino acids. Germline V gives CDR1 SGHTA, CDR2 FQGNSA. CDR3 in amino acids: CASSLVAGGLSGTQYF. In nucleotides, the CDR3 is TGTGCCAGCAGCTTAGTCGCGGGGGGGCTCTCGGGTACGCAGTATTTT.

This clone was seen once. The chain links TRBV29-1 to TRBJ2-2; weak D call: TRBD1 (5 bases). The germline V and J ends were trimmed by 5 bases and 6 bases, with 16 bases remaining between them. Germline V gene sequence: CDR1 SQVTM, CDR2 ANQGSEA. The CDR3 spans 14 residues. DNA of the CDR3: TGCAGCGTTTCCGTGGCAGGGCAGGCCGGGGAGCTGTTTTTT. Protein product: CSVSVAGQAGELFF.

This clone was counted a few times. The chain combines TRBV3-1 (or the pseudogene TRBV3-2) with TRBJ2-2; 8 positions agree with TRBD2. The germline gives CDR1 LGHDT, CDR2 YNNKEL (reference sequence). V shed 4 bases and J 7 bases; nucleotides not matched to a gene: 5. The CDR3 spans 14 residues. The CDR3 reads CASSRPGGSGELFF. CDR3 bases: TGTGCCAGCAGCCGTCCGGGAGGGAGCGGGGAGCTGTTTTTT.

V usage is TRBV7-2 and J usage is TRBJ2-5, with TRBD2 identical over 10 bases. The trim removed 1 base at V and 6 bases at J, leaving 5 bases unmatched. Germline values: CDR1 SGHTA, CDR2 FQGNSA. This CDR3 region has 15 residues. CDR3 sequence: CASSLDSGGAKTQYF. Here the CDR3 DNA reads TGTGCCAGCAGCTTAGACAGCGGGGGGGCGAAGACCCAGTACTTC. The variable domain in full, with the rest retrieved from reference TRBV7-2 and TRBJ2-5, is GAGVSQSPSNKVTEKGKDVELRCDPISGHTALYWYRQSLGQGLEFLIYFQGNSAPDKSGLPSDRFSAERTGGSVSTLTIQRTQQEDSAVYLCASSLDSGGAKTQYFGPGTRLLVL.

This chain links TRBV21-1 with TRBJ1-2; the listed D gene, TRBD1, was not tested against the DNA. TRBV21-1 is flagged as a pseudogene. The CDR3 length is 16 residues. In DNA, the CDR3 is TGTGCCAGCAGCCGGCGATACAGGGACCCTAACTATGGCTACACCTTC. It yields the protein CASSRRYRDPNYGYTF.

The CDR3 spells CASRQARVESYTF. As DNA, the CDR3 is TGTGCCAGTAGACAAGCCCGGGTGGAGAGCTACACCTTC. The chain joins TRBV19 to TRBJ1-2; D gene unclear. Trimming took 6 bases from V and 9 from J, leaving 17 bases between them. Germline CDR1 LNHDA, CDR2 SQIVND (reference sequence). CDR3 length equals 13 residues.

The rearrangement links TRBV19 to TRBJ1-3, with D unresolved. Germline V CDR1 and CDR2: LNHDA, SQIVND (reference sequence). The CDR3 covers 16 residues. V was trimmed by 3 bases and J by 0 bases, leaving 12 bases between them. Here the CDR3 DNA reads TGTGCCAGTAGTATGGGCCGCCTGGCCTCTGGAAACACCATATATTTT. It encodes CASSMGRLASGNTIYF.

This clone was seen a few times. The V and J genes are TRBV11-2 and TRBJ2-1, with TRBD2 as a possible D gene (5 bases). The germline V and J ends were trimmed by 0 bases and 7 bases, with 10 bases remaining between them. CDR3 length equals 14 residues. CDR1 and CDR2 from the germline V gene are SGHAT and FQNNGV. CDR3 loop: CASSLEASHNEQFF. The CDR3 DNA reads TGTGCCAGCAGCTTAGAAGCTAGCCATAATGAGCAGTTCTTC.